Given below is one T cell receptor (beta chain) in context. The target antigen is unknown. Germline lookup yields CDR1 SGHKS and CDR2 YYEKEE (reference sequence). The V end lost 4 bases, the J end lost 0 bases, and 14 bases lay between the germline ends. CDR3 size: 16 residues. The sample is drawn from a study of lymphopenia after photon versus proton radiotherapy. Study-wide points: Photon-treated patients lost naive T cells and TCR diversity; proton-treated stayed stable.

Here immunoSEQ multiplex PCR was the method, and the copy in TCRdb shows in-frame clones only, minus some. Among tens of thousands of clones listed, roughly 86% were seen once. V usage is TRBV5-5 and J usage is TRBJ1-3, with D possibly matching TRBD1 (6 bases). This receptor was obtained from a man aged 40-49 years with gastric cancer. This specimen was peripheral blood, taken from a patient treated with photon-based radiotherapy. The CDR3 loop is CASSQSYRVSGNTIYF. For the CDR3, the DNA is TGTGCCAGCAGCCAAAGCTACAGGGTCTCTGGAAACACCATATATTTT.